A selection of T cell receptor beta chains follows, all from one sample in a study of T cells in Graves' hyperthyroidism and ophthalmopathy. TCRdb ran MiXCR on the multiplex PCR reads and lists one entry per CDR3 protein. The sample includes around 540,000 distinct CDR3 sequences, 35% to 55% seen only once; the top ten take about 7.9%. The sample taken for sequencing was peripheral blood or thyroid tissue (not recorded which). These receptors came from a woman aged 18-29 years with Graves' hyperthyroidism. The CDR3 runs from the conserved cysteine through the conserved F or W. The order of the fields is D gene, J gene, V gene, CDR3 length, clone size, CDR3 protein, CDR3 DNA. The D gene is left open where the match is weak. Some rows have no size entry. The others give once, few or many, or a class for an expanded clone.

>-|TRBJ1-2|TRBV5-4|14|few
CASSPPQGRYGYTF
TGTGCCAGCAGCCCGCCACAGGGACGATATGGCTACACCTTC
>TRBD1|TRBJ1-2|TRBV19|15|-
CASSTDRGLNYGYTF
TGTGCCAGTAGTACGGACAGGGGGCTAAACTATGGCTACACCTTC
>TRBD2|TRBJ2-7|TRBV11-1|19|-
CASNSGLAGGPVVTYEQYF
TGTGCCAGCAACTCGGGACTAGCGGGAGGACCCGTGGTAACCTACGAGCAGTACTTC
>-|TRBJ1-2|TRBV5-3|14|-
CARGSRVADYGYTF
TGTGCCAGAGGCTCCAGGGTCGCTGACTATGGCTACACCTTC
>-|TRBJ2-5|TRBV14|16|-
CASSYTWTPVQETQYF
TGTGCCAGCAGCTATACCTGGACTCCTGTCCAAGAGACCCAGTACTTC
>-|TRBJ1-2|TRBV10-3|12|many
CAISSEDYGYTF
TGTGCCATCAGTTCGGAAGACTATGGCTACACCTTC
>TRBD2|TRBJ2-7|TRBV5-1|16|-
CASSSAAGGPTYEQYF
TGCGCCAGCAGCTCGGCAGCGGGAGGGCCCACCTACGAGCAGTACTTC
>TRBD2|TRBJ2-7|TRBV19|14|-
CASTQSGRGPEQYF
TGTGCCAGTACCCAAAGCGGGAGAGGTCCCGAGCAGTACTTC
>TRBD1|TRBJ1-2|TRBV2|15|-
CASSDQGAMDYGYTF
TGTGCCAGCAGCGATCAGGGGGCGATGGACTATGGCTACACCTTC
>-|TRBJ1-2|TRBV25-1|12|-
CASQTGTYGYTF
TGTGCCAGCCAAACAGGGACGTATGGCTACACCTTC
>-|TRBJ2-2|TRBV7-9|15|few
CASRKGAREAGELFF
TGTGCCAGTAGGAAGGGCGCCAGGGAAGCCGGGGAGCTGTTTTTT
>TRBD2|TRBJ2-5|TRBV9|14|-
CASSPRERAETQYF
TGTGCCAGCAGCCCGCGGGAGCGGGCTGAGACCCAGTACTTC
>TRBD2|TRBJ2-7|TRBV20-1|16|once
CSARDSGRAVVGEQYF
TGCAGTGCTAGAGATAGCGGGAGGGCCGTGGTTGGCGAGCAGTACTTC
>-|TRBJ2-7|TRBV15|15|many
CATSRDLWSTYEQYF
TGTGCCACCAGCAGAGATTTATGGTCGACCTACGAGCAGTACTTC
>TRBD1|TRBJ1-1|TRBV24-1|15|-
CASSLTGQDDTEAFF
TGTGCCAGCAGTTTAACGGGACAGGACGACACTGAAGCTTTCTTT
>-|TRBJ1-1|TRBV19|12|few
CASTSQTSEAFF
TGTGCCAGTACATCCCAGACGTCAGAAGCTTTCTTT
>-|TRBJ2-7|TRBV29-1|12|many
CSAAQGLYEQYF
TGCAGCGCCGCACAAGGACTGTACGAGCAGTACTTC
>-|TRBJ1-1|TRBV6-1|13|few
CASRVIRFTEAFF
TGTGCCAGCAGGGTAATTCGGTTCACTGAAGCTTTCTTT
>-|TRBJ1-4|TRBV19|15|few
CASSDASDLVGKLFF
TGTGCCAGTAGTGATGCCTCTGACCTGGTGGGAAAACTGTTTTTT
>-|TRBJ1-1|TRBV9|13|few
CASTPGGNTEAFF
TGTGCCAGCACCCCCGGTGGGAACACTGAAGCTTTCTTT
>TRBD2|TRBJ2-7|TRBV27|15|-
CASSLSLAGHYEQYF
TGTGCCAGCAGTTTATCCTTAGCGGGCCACTACGAGCAGTACTTC
>-|TRBJ2-2|TRBV15|18|-
CATSTRTVTNPNTGELFF
TGTGCCACCAGCACAAGGACAGTAACAAACCCGAACACCGGGGAGCTGTTTTTT
>TRBD1|TRBJ2-7|TRBV6-1|14|few
CASRLGTGSVEQYF
TGTGCCAGCAGGCTGGGGACAGGGTCCGTCGAGCAGTACTTC